The text below deals with one T cell receptor (beta chain). The length of the CDR3 is 15 residues. V lost 3 bases and J lost 3, with 13 bases in between. Germline V CDR1 and CDR2: SGDLS, YYNGEE. The sample originates from a study of T cell changes during pregnancy in multiple sclerosis. The assay was immunoSEQ multiplex PCR, and TCRdb's table has in-frame clones only and misses some. The sample records tens of thousands of clones, roughly 91% being singletons. The V gene is TRBV9, the J gene TRBJ1-5; tentative D call: TRBD1 (6 bases). The material was CD8+ T cells from peripheral blood mononuclear cells, obtained in the second trimester of pregnancy. The origin of this receptor is a female donor with multiple sclerosis, enrolled in a pregnancy study. The CDR3 DNA sequence: TGTGCCAGCAGCGCGGGGGGGCTCTACAATCAGCCCCAGCATTTT. This gives the protein CASSAGGLYNQPQHF. The complete variable domain, with remaining parts taken from reference TRBV9 and TRBJ1-5, reads DSGVTQTPKHLITATGQRVTLRCSPRSGDLSVYWYQQSLDQGLQFLIQYYNGEERAKGNILERFSAQQFPDLHSELNLSSLELGDSALYFCASSAGGLYNQPQHFGDGTRLSIL.